This is a list of T cell receptor beta chains from one sample in a study of identical twins. Each CDR3 protein gets one entry after TCRdb re-called the 5' RACE reads with MiXCR. The table includes around 240,000 distinct CDR3 sequences, about 10% detected once. Sequenced: memory T cells sorted from blood. These receptors came from a man between 45 and 60 years old in good health. Both conserved end residues are part of each CDR3. The order of the fields is V gene, D gene, clone size, J gene, CDR3 protein, CDR3 DNA. D genes are given only for firm matches. Clone sizes are given selectively: once, few, many, or a class where the clone is expanded.

V: TRBV6-2/TRBV6-3
D: -
size: many
J: TRBJ2-3
CDR3: CASSYPQSTDTQYF
DNA: TGTGCCAGCAGTTACCCCCAGAGCACAGATACGCAGTATTTT

V: TRBV5-5
D: -
size: many
J: TRBJ2-1
CDR3: CASSDMGQPNEQFF
DNA: TGTGCCAGCAGCGACATGGGTCAACCTAATGAGCAGTTCTTC

V: TRBV12-3/TRBV12-4
D: -
size: many
J: TRBJ1-5
CDR3: CASSLGPPNQPQHF
DNA: TGTGCCAGCAGTTTAGGGCCCCCCAATCAGCCCCAGCATTTT

V: TRBV7-8
D: -
size: -
J: TRBJ2-1
CDR3: CASSLLLGGFEQFF
DNA: TGTGCCAGCAGCTTACTCCTCGGCGGTTTTGAGCAGTTCTTC

V: TRBV6-2/TRBV6-3
D: -
size: -
J: TRBJ2-1
CDR3: CASSHRREDSYNEQFF
DNA: TGTGCCAGCAGCCACCGAAGGGAGGACTCCTACAATGAGCAGTTCTTC

V: TRBV5-1
D: -
size: few
J: TRBJ1-2
CDR3: CASSEGISNYGYTF
DNA: TGCGCCAGCAGCGAGGGAATATCTAACTATGGCTACACCTTC

V: TRBV5-1
D: TRBD1
size: few
J: TRBJ1-4
CDR3: CASSPRTTGATNEKLFF
DNA: TGCGCCAGCAGCCCGCGGACGACAGGGGCAACTAATGAAAAACTGTTTTTT

V: TRBV20-1
D: -
size: many
J: TRBJ2-7
CDR3: CSATQGQLSYEQYF
DNA: TGCAGTGCCACTCAAGGACAGCTTTCCTACGAGCAGTACTTC

V: TRBV5-1
D: TRBD2
size: -
J: TRBJ2-1
CDR3: CASSPRPTQRGLAGEGNEQFF
DNA: TGCGCCAGCAGCCCGCGGCCGACGCAGCGGGGACTAGCGGGAGAAGGCAATGAGCAGTTCTTC

V: TRBV20-1
D: -
size: few
J: TRBJ1-3
CDR3: CSARAGSSSGNTIYF
DNA: TGCAGTGCTAGAGCAGGGAGCAGCTCTGGAAACACCATATATTTT

V: TRBV6-2/TRBV6-3
D: -
size: many
J: TRBJ1-4
CDR3: CASNDRGEKLFF
DNA: TGTGCCAGCAACGACCGCGGGGAAAAACTGTTTTTT

V: TRBV5-4
D: -
size: many
J: TRBJ2-1
CDR3: CASSLGPYNEQFF
DNA: TGTGCCAGCAGCTTGGGGCCCTACAATGAGCAGTTCTTC

V: TRBV5-8
D: TRBD1
size: few
J: TRBJ1-2
CDR3: CASSSWDRLNYGYTF
DNA: TGTGCCAGCAGTTCCTGGGACAGACTTAACTATGGCTACACCTTC

V: TRBV10-3
D: -
size: many
J: TRBJ2-3
CDR3: CATGGGDTQYF
DNA: TGTGCCACTGGAGGGGGGGATACGCAGTATTTT

V: TRBV5-1
D: TRBD1
size: many
J: TRBJ1-4
CDR3: CASSLVPGQATEKLFF
DNA: TGCGCCAGCAGCTTGGTGCCGGGACAGGCTACTGAAAAACTGTTTTTT

V: TRBV5-1
D: -
size: many
J: TRBJ2-7
CDR3: CASSSQPTYEQYF
DNA: TGCGCCAGCAGCTCCCAGCCGACCTACGAGCAGTACTTC

V: TRBV9
D: -
size: few
J: TRBJ2-7
CDR3: CASSPHEGNYEQYF
DNA: TGTGCCAGCAGCCCCCACGAGGGTAACTACGAGCAGTACTTC

V: TRBV7-9
D: TRBD1
size: few
J: TRBJ1-3
CDR3: CASSVHLQGRSGNTIYF
DNA: TGTGCCAGCAGCGTACACCTACAGGGGCGGTCTGGAAACACCATATATTTT

V: TRBV2
D: -
size: many
J: TRBJ2-1
CDR3: CASRDFDYNEQFF
DNA: TGTGCCAGCCGGGACTTCGACTACAATGAGCAGTTCTTC

V: TRBV28
D: TRBD2
size: many
J: TRBJ2-3
CDR3: CASSAPGLAGSTDTQYF
DNA: TGTGCCAGCAGTGCCCCGGGACTAGCGGGAAGCACAGATACGCAGTATTTT

V: TRBV7-2
D: -
size: few
J: TRBJ2-7
CDR3: CASSLGSVLSYEQYF
DNA: TGTGCCAGCAGCTTAGGATCGGTTCTGTCCTACGAGCAGTACTTC

V: TRBV29-1
D: -
size: -
J: TRBJ2-1
CDR3: CSLRGSDEQFF
DNA: TGCAGCCTTCGGGGATCGGATGAGCAGTTCTTC

V: TRBV10-3
D: -
size: many
J: TRBJ1-5
CDR3: CAISELNRDVSPQHF
DNA: TGTGCCATCAGTGAGCTTAATCGAGATGTTTCACCCCAGCATTTT

V: TRBV7-2
D: TRBD2
size: -
J: TRBJ2-1
CDR3: CASSPTSGRANEQFF
DNA: TGTGCCAGCAGCCCCACTAGCGGGAGGGCCAATGAGCAGTTCTTC

V: TRBV7-7
D: TRBD2
size: many
J: TRBJ2-2
CDR3: CASTPGLDNTGELFF
DNA: TGTGCCAGCACACCGGGACTAGATAACACCGGGGAGCTGTTTTTT

V: TRBV4-2
D: TRBD1
size: -
J: TRBJ2-2
CDR3: CASSQGQGIPGELFF
DNA: TGTGCCAGCAGCCAGGGACAGGGGATCCCCGGGGAGCTGTTTTTT

V: TRBV5-6
D: -
size: -
J: TRBJ2-1
CDR3: CASSLEWRQANNEQFF
DNA: TGTGCCAGCAGCTTGGAATGGCGGCAGGCCAACAATGAGCAGTTCTTC

V: TRBV4-3
D: -
size: many
J: TRBJ1-6
CDR3: CASSQDGRTYTISPLHF
DNA: TGCGCCAGCAGCCAAGATGGACGGACCTACACCATTTCACCCCTCCACTTT

V: TRBV5-1
D: -
size: many
J: TRBJ1-6
CDR3: CASSLASTAPLHF
DNA: TGCGCCAGCAGCTTGGCCTCAACCGCGCCCCTCCACTTT

V: TRBV2
D: -
size: -
J: TRBJ1-5
CDR3: CASSEAPNQPQHF
DNA: TGTGCCAGCAGTGAAGCGCCTAATCAGCCCCAGCATTTT

V: TRBV9
D: TRBD2
size: few
J: TRBJ2-1
CDR3: CASSVSGTSRNEQFF
DNA: TGTGCCAGCAGCGTCTCCGGGACTAGCAGGAATGAGCAGTTCTTC

V: TRBV11-2
D: -
size: many
J: TRBJ2-5
CDR3: CASSLNRVRETQYF
DNA: TGTGCCAGCAGCTTAAACCGGGTGCGAGAGACCCAGTACTTC

V: TRBV10-3
D: -
size: many
J: TRBJ1-5
CDR3: CAISASAYSNQPQHF
DNA: TGTGCCATCAGTGCGTCCGCATATAGCAATCAGCCCCAGCATTTT

V: TRBV7-6
D: -
size: -
J: TRBJ1-2
CDR3: CASSLGGGFGRMIPNYGYTF
DNA: TGTGCCAGCAGCTTAGGAGGAGGATTTGGCAGGATGATTCCTAACTATGGCTACACCTTC

V: TRBV7-3
D: -
size: -
J: TRBJ1-1
CDR3: CASSLMGGSTEAFF
DNA: TGTGCCAGCAGCTTAATGGGGGGAAGCACTGAAGCTTTCTTT

V: TRBV5-1
D: -
size: many
J: TRBJ1-1
CDR3: CASSLGSTNTEAFF
DNA: TGCGCCAGCAGCTTGGGGTCGACAAACACTGAAGCTTTCTTT

V: TRBV9
D: TRBD2
size: -
J: TRBJ2-1
CDR3: CASSVFGSGGALEQFF
DNA: TGTGCCAGCAGCGTATTTGGTAGCGGGGGGGCCCTTGAGCAGTTCTTC

V: TRBV7-2
D: TRBD1
size: -
J: TRBJ2-1
CDR3: CASSTGGEQFF
DNA: TGTGCCAGCAGTACAGGGGGTGAGCAGTTCTTC

V: TRBV6-5
D: -
size: -
J: TRBJ2-7
CDR3: CASSYWSRQGPGDEQYF
DNA: TGTGCCAGCAGTTATTGGTCTCGCCAGGGCCCAGGGGACGAGCAGTACTTC

V: TRBV2
D: -
size: few
J: TRBJ2-1
CDR3: CASSFLQGGYNEQFF
DNA: TGTGCCAGCAGTTTTTTACAGGGGGGGTACAATGAGCAGTTCTTC

V: TRBV5-1
D: TRBD1
size: -
J: TRBJ2-2
CDR3: CASSLQGAETGELFF
DNA: TGCGCCAGCAGCTTGCAGGGGGCGGAGACCGGGGAGCTGTTTTTT

V: TRBV12-3/TRBV12-4
D: -
size: few
J: TRBJ1-5
CDR3: CASSFGLTKQPQHF
DNA: TGTGCCAGCAGTTTTGGACTGACGAAACAGCCCCAGCATTTT

V: TRBV3-1
D: TRBD2
size: many
J: TRBJ2-7
CDR3: CASSQDSGRASEQYF
DNA: TGTGCCAGCAGCCAAGATAGCGGGAGGGCCTCCGAGCAGTACTTC

V: TRBV16
D: TRBD2
size: -
J: TRBJ2-1
CDR3: CASSQSGTSGWSVLQSYNEQFF
DNA: TGTGCCAGCAGCCAATCAGGGACTAGCGGTTGGTCGGTTCTGCAGTCCTACAATGAGCAGTTCTTC

V: TRBV7-8
D: -
size: -
J: TRBJ2-3
CDR3: CASSLQGRRGLADTQYF
DNA: TGTGCCAGCAGCTTACAAGGGCGCAGGGGATTGGCAGATACGCAGTATTTT

V: TRBV12-3/TRBV12-4
D: TRBD1
size: many
J: TRBJ2-7
CDR3: CASSRPGQGIYEQYF
DNA: TGTGCCAGCAGCCGCCCCGGACAGGGGATCTACGAGCAGTACTTC

V: TRBV28
D: TRBD1
size: -
J: TRBJ1-5
CDR3: CASSPPREQGAKGQPQHF
DNA: TGTGCCAGCAGTCCCCCTCGGGAACAGGGGGCAAAGGGGCAGCCCCAGCATTTT

V: TRBV19
D: TRBD2
size: few
J: TRBJ2-1
CDR3: CASNMGLAGGRNEQFF
DNA: TGTGCCAGTAACATGGGACTAGCGGGAGGGCGGAATGAGCAGTTCTTC

V: TRBV20-1
D: TRBD1
size: many
J: TRBJ2-1
CDR3: CSASSQDRGFGEFF
DNA: TGCAGTGCTAGTTCCCAGGACAGGGGGTTTGGGGAGTTCTTC

V: TRBV9
D: -
size: many
J: TRBJ1-1
CDR3: CASSPRGGSAEAFF
DNA: TGTGCCAGCAGCCCCCGCGGAGGGTCAGCTGAAGCTTTCTTT

V: TRBV20-1
D: -
size: few
J: TRBJ2-7
CDR3: CSARSRDLSSYEQYF
DNA: TGCAGTGCCCGAAGCCGGGACCTGAGCTCCTACGAGCAGTACTTC